The TCR beta chain under discussion was sequenced for a study of blood T cells in healthy people across ages. Study findings and constraints: CMV infection status of these donors was not known. Both higher diversity and more naive CD4+ cells marked long-lived donors when set against aged donors.

The CDR3 consists of 12 residues. V was trimmed by 5 bases and J by 6 bases, leaving 13 bases between them. The germline gives CDR1 DFQATT, CDR2 SNEGSKA (reference sequence). Primed by a sample-barcoded 5' primer and a J-beta primer mix, a second PCR proceeded for 7 to 11 cycles. MiXCR, applied by TCRdb to the 5' RACE reads, yields one record per CDR3 protein. The table lists hundreds of thousands of distinct CDR3 sequences, 20% to 25% of them singletons. Per sample, no less than 5 micrograms of total RNA were extracted. On this clonotype: Its antigen remains unidentified.

These same records also appear under a second study, on T cells of mothers and their children. From that second work: Each child gave around 3 million TCR beta CDR3 reads (each mother, over 8.5 million).

This sequence originates from a boy aged 5 to 17 in good health. Sequenced sample: blood. The chain couples TRBV20-1 to TRBJ1-2; D ambiguous. CDR3 amino acids: CSAPNFVNGYTF. The CDR3 DNA follows: TGCAGTGCTCCCAATTTCGTGAATGGCTACACCTTC.